These T cell receptor beta chains were read from a single sample in a study of T cell repertoires in cytomegalovirus infection. These receptors have no identified antigens. TCRdb reprocessed the reads with MiXCR, giving one entry per CDR3 protein. The data show a few hundred thousand distinct CDR3 sequences, approximately 30% seen once. Sequences were derived from cultured PBMCs, sampled from culture after CMV antigen stimulation. These receptor sequences come from a human donor in good health (CMV status not recorded). Some clones in this sample may be carry-over from other donors' samples. The CDR3 runs from the conserved cysteine through the conserved F or W. The order of the fields is D gene, V gene, clone size, J gene, CDR3 DNA, CDR3 protein. A D gene is named only where the DNA matches it firmly. The size of a clone is reported for some rows only, either as once, few or many, or as a class for expanded clones.

d_gene: TRBD2; v_gene: TRBV6-1; abundance: few; j_gene: TRBJ2-3; CDR3nt: TGTGCCAGCATCGGAGGACTAGCGGGACTGGGGGATACGCAGTATTTT; CDR3aa: CASIGGLAGLGDTQYF
d_gene: NA; v_gene: TRBV6-4; abundance: few; j_gene: TRBJ2-1; CDR3nt: TGTGCCAGCAGCCGGACCTCTTCCTACAATGAGCAGTTCTTC; CDR3aa: CASSRTSSYNEQFF
d_gene: TRBD1; v_gene: TRBV7-8; abundance: many; j_gene: TRBJ1-2; CDR3nt: TGTGCCAGCAGTCGTGGGACAGCGAATAACTATGGCTACACCTTC; CDR3aa: CASSRGTANNYGYTF
d_gene: TRBD1; v_gene: TRBV3-1; abundance: few; j_gene: TRBJ2-7; CDR3nt: TGTGCCAGCAGCCAAGCCTTGCCCGGGACAGGGACCTTCTACGAGCAGTACTTC; CDR3aa: CASSQALPGTGTFYEQYF
d_gene: TRBD2; v_gene: TRBV5-1; abundance: NA; j_gene: TRBJ2-3; CDR3nt: TGCGCCAGCAGCTTGCGCGTCGGGGGGGCCGGGGGAGATACGCAGTATTTT; CDR3aa: CASSLRVGGAGGDTQYF
d_gene: NA; v_gene: TRBV20-1; abundance: many; j_gene: TRBJ2-2; CDR3nt: TGCAGTGCTATTTTAGACGGACGGGATGCCGGGGAGCTGTTTTTT; CDR3aa: CSAILDGRDAGELFF
d_gene: TRBD1; v_gene: TRBV7-2; abundance: NA; j_gene: TRBJ2-2; CDR3nt: TGTGCCAGCAGCATCGGGCGGGACAGGTACACCGGGGAGCTGTTTTTT; CDR3aa: CASSIGRDRYTGELFF
d_gene: TRBD2; v_gene: TRBV7-2; abundance: NA; j_gene: TRBJ2-5; CDR3nt: TGTGCCAGCAGCCCCCGGCGGACTAGCTCGGAGACCCAGTACTTC; CDR3aa: CASSPRRTSSETQYF
d_gene: NA; v_gene: TRBV7-2; abundance: NA; j_gene: TRBJ1-2; CDR3nt: TGTGCCAGCAGCTTCAGGGACTCAAGGGGCTATGGCTACACCTTC; CDR3aa: CASSFRDSRGYGYTF
d_gene: TRBD2; v_gene: TRBV7-6; abundance: NA; j_gene: TRBJ2-1; CDR3nt: TGTGCCAGCAGCCCCTCGACTAGCGGTCCCCATTTAATGATCTTC; CDR3aa: CASSPSTSGPHLMIF
d_gene: NA; v_gene: TRBV27; abundance: few; j_gene: TRBJ1-2; CDR3nt: TGTGCCAGCAGTTACTCTCCTCCGGGACGCAACTATGGCTACACCTTC; CDR3aa: CASSYSPPGRNYGYTF
d_gene: TRBD1; v_gene: TRBV15; abundance: NA; j_gene: TRBJ1-5; CDR3nt: TGTGCCACCAGCAGAGTAGGACAGGGGGCCTATCAGCCCCAGCATTTT; CDR3aa: CATSRVGQGAYQPQHF
d_gene: TRBD2; v_gene: TRBV7-9; abundance: NA; j_gene: TRBJ2-2; CDR3nt: TGTGCCAGCAGCTCACGAAGGACTAGCGGGGGGAACGGCACCGGGGAGCTGTTTTTT; CDR3aa: CASSSRRTSGGNGTGELFF
d_gene: TRBD2; v_gene: TRBV7-7; abundance: once; j_gene: TRBJ2-1; CDR3nt: TGTGCCAGCAGCCTAGCGGAAGGGTACAATGAGCAGTGCTTC; CDR3aa: CASSLAEGYNEQCF
d_gene: TRBD2; v_gene: TRBV6-2/TRBV6-3; abundance: once; j_gene: TRBJ2-2; CDR3nt: TGTGCCAGCAGTTACTCCCGCGGGAGGGCCCGGACCGGGGAGCTGTTTTTT; CDR3aa: CASSYSRGRARTGELFF
d_gene: TRBD1; v_gene: TRBV10-3; abundance: NA; j_gene: TRBJ2-4; CDR3nt: TGTGCCATCAGAGGTAGGGACAGGGGGATCCTGGAGTACTTC; CDR3aa: CAIRGRDRGILEYF
d_gene: NA; v_gene: TRBV20-1; abundance: once; j_gene: TRBJ2-1; CDR3nt: TGCAGTGCTAGAAGGCCAAACCGAGGGGGTGAGCAGTTCTTC; CDR3aa: CSARRPNRGGEQFF
d_gene: TRBD1; v_gene: TRBV7-2; abundance: few; j_gene: TRBJ2-3; CDR3nt: TGTGCCAGCAGCTCCCGGACAGGGGAGACAGATACGCAGTATTTT; CDR3aa: CASSSRTGETDTQYF
d_gene: TRBD2; v_gene: TRBV7-2; abundance: many; j_gene: TRBJ2-1; CDR3nt: TGTGCCAGCAGTTTAATAGCGGGATACGGTGAGCAGTTCTTC; CDR3aa: CASSLIAGYGEQFF
d_gene: TRBD1; v_gene: TRBV7-6; abundance: many; j_gene: TRBJ2-1; CDR3nt: TGTGCCAGCAGCCGCCAAAAATATACAGGGGCCCTCCTCGGCAATGAGCAGTTCTTC; CDR3aa: CASSRQKYTGALLGNEQFF
d_gene: NA; v_gene: TRBV24-1; abundance: NA; j_gene: TRBJ2-2; CDR3nt: TGTGCCACCAGTGACCCGAGGAGGGAGCTGTTTTTT; CDR3aa: CATSDPRRELFF
d_gene: NA; v_gene: TRBV4-1; abundance: NA; j_gene: TRBJ1-3; CDR3nt: TGCGCCAGCAGCCAAACCGGGGGGCCGAGAAACACCATATATTTT; CDR3aa: CASSQTGGPRNTIYF
d_gene: TRBD2; v_gene: TRBV12-3/TRBV12-4; abundance: many; j_gene: TRBJ2-1; CDR3nt: TGTGCCAGCAGTTTCCGACTAGCCGAGCAGTTCTTC; CDR3aa: CASSFRLAEQFF
d_gene: TRBD2; v_gene: TRBV6-1; abundance: NA; j_gene: TRBJ2-7; CDR3nt: TGTGCCAGCAGCGCCCTGACTAGCCGAACGCACTCCTACGAGCAGTACTTC; CDR3aa: CASSALTSRTHSYEQYF
d_gene: NA; v_gene: TRBV7-2; abundance: few; j_gene: TRBJ2-1; CDR3nt: TGTGCCAGCAGCCCCCGGGCTAGCTCCTACAATGAGCAGTTCTTC; CDR3aa: CASSPRASSYNEQFF
d_gene: NA; v_gene: TRBV11-2; abundance: NA; j_gene: TRBJ2-7; CDR3nt: TGTGCCAGCAGCTTAGCTATCCGTGAGCAGTACTTC; CDR3aa: CASSLAIREQYF
d_gene: NA; v_gene: TRBV20-1; abundance: few; j_gene: TRBJ2-6; CDR3nt: TGCAGTGCTGACCAGAGCTCTGGGGCCAACGTCCTGACTTTC; CDR3aa: CSADQSSGANVLTF
d_gene: NA; v_gene: TRBV12-3/TRBV12-4; abundance: NA; j_gene: TRBJ2-5; CDR3nt: TGTGCCAGCACCCTAGTGTACCAAGAGACCCAGTACTTC; CDR3aa: CASTLVYQETQYF
d_gene: NA; v_gene: TRBV4-1; abundance: NA; j_gene: TRBJ1-2; CDR3nt: TGCGCCAGCAGCCAAGAACTCGGACAAAACTATGGCTACACCTTC; CDR3aa: CASSQELGQNYGYTF
d_gene: NA; v_gene: TRBV7-4; abundance: few; j_gene: TRBJ1-2; CDR3nt: TGTGCCAGCAGCTTAGCTGAGGATAACTATGGCTACACCTTC; CDR3aa: CASSLAEDNYGYTF
d_gene: NA; v_gene: TRBV7-2; abundance: few; j_gene: TRBJ1-3; CDR3nt: TGTGCCAGCAGCTTAGTAGTCTTATCACGGGAGTCGCGCAACGATGGAAACACCATATATTTT; CDR3aa: CASSLVVLSRESRNDGNTIYF
d_gene: TRBD1; v_gene: TRBV27; abundance: NA; j_gene: TRBJ1-5; CDR3nt: TGTGCCAGCAGTAGGACAGGGGGCGTAATCCAGCCCCAGCATTTT; CDR3aa: CASSRTGGVIQPQHF
d_gene: NA; v_gene: TRBV5-1; abundance: few; j_gene: TRBJ1-1; CDR3nt: TGCGCCAGCAGCCCCCTCCCCGGGGTTGAAGCTTTCTTT; CDR3aa: CASSPLPGVEAFF
d_gene: NA; v_gene: TRBV6-1; abundance: few; j_gene: TRBJ2-7; CDR3nt: TGTGCCAGCAGGCGCCTTGACAGGTCCTACGAGCAGTACTTC; CDR3aa: CASRRLDRSYEQYF
d_gene: NA; v_gene: TRBV4-1; abundance: many; j_gene: TRBJ1-1; CDR3nt: TGCGCCAGCAGCCAAGAACCGGGTCGGTTCACTGAAGCTTTCTTT; CDR3aa: CASSQEPGRFTEAFF
d_gene: TRBD2; v_gene: TRBV20-1; abundance: NA; j_gene: TRBJ2-1; CDR3nt: TGCAGTGCGGAAGGACTAGCGGGAGTAAGCTCCTACAATGAGCAGTTCTTC; CDR3aa: CSAEGLAGVSSYNEQFF
d_gene: NA; v_gene: TRBV19; abundance: NA; j_gene: TRBJ2-7; CDR3nt: TGTGCCAGTAGTATAGGGGACGGAGCCTACGAGCAGTACTTC; CDR3aa: CASSIGDGAYEQYF
d_gene: NA; v_gene: TRBV5-4; abundance: NA; j_gene: TRBJ2-3; CDR3nt: TGTGCCAGCACCATGGACTTTATTCGCACAGATACGCAGTATTTT; CDR3aa: CASTMDFIRTDTQYF
d_gene: TRBD2; v_gene: TRBV6-1; abundance: few; j_gene: TRBJ2-1; CDR3nt: TGTGCCAGCAGACCTCTTGGGACTAGCGGACAAAATGAGCAGTTCTTC; CDR3aa: CASRPLGTSGQNEQFF
d_gene: NA; v_gene: TRBV5-1; abundance: NA; j_gene: TRBJ2-2; CDR3nt: TGCGCCAGCAGCTTGCAGGGATTGGGTACCGGGGAGCTGTTTTTT; CDR3aa: CASSLQGLGTGELFF